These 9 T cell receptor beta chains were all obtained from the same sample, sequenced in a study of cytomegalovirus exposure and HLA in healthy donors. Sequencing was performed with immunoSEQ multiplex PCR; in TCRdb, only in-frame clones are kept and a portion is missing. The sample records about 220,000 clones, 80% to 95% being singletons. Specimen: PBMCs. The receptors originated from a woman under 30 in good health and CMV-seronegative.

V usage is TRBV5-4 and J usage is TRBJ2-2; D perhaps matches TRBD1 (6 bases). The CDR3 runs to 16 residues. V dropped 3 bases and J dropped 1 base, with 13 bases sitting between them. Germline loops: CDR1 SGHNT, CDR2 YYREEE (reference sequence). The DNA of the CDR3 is TGTGCCAGCAGCTCCCGACAGGCCTTGAACACCGGGGAGCTGTTTTTT. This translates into CASSSRQALNTGELFF.

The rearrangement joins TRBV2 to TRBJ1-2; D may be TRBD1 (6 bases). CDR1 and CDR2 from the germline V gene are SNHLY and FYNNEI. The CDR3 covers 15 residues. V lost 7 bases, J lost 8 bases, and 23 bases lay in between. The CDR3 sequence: CASKGFRNRALGYTF. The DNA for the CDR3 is TGTGCCAGCAAAGGGTTTCGTAACAGGGCCTTGGGCTACACCTTC.

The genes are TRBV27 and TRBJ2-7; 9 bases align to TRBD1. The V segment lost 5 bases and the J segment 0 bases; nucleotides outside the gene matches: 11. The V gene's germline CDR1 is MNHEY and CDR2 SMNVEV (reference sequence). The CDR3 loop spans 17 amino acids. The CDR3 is CASSENPDRGYSYEQYF. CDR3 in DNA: TGTGCCAGCAGTGAAAACCCGGACAGGGGTTACTCCTACGAGCAGTACTTC.

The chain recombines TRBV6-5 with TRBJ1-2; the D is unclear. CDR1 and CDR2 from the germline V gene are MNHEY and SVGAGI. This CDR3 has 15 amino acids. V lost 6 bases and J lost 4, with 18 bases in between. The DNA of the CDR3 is TGTGCCAGCAGCCCACCAGGTCGGCCATCCTATGGCTACACCTTC. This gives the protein CASSPPGRPSYGYTF.

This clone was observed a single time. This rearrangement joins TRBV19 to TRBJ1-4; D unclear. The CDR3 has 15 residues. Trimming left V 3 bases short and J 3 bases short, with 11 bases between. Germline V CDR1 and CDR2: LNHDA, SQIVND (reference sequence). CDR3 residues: CASSIQSRSNEKLFF. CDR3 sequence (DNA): TGTGCCAGTAGTATCCAGTCTAGATCTAATGAAAAACTGTTTTTT. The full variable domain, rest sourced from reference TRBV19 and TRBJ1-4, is DGGITQSPKYLFRKEGQNVTLSCEQNLNHDAMYWYRQDPGQGLRLIYYSQIVNDFQKGDIAEGYSVSREKKESFPLTVTSAQKNPTAFYLCASSIQSRSNEKLFFGSGTQLSVL.

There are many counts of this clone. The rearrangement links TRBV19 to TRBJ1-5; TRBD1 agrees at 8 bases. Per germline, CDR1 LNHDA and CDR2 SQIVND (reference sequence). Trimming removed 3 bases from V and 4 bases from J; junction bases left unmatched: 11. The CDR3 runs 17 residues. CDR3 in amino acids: CASSMVAGGQLNQPQHF. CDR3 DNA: TGTGCCAGTAGTATGGTTGCAGGGGGCCAATTGAATCAGCCCCAGCATTTT. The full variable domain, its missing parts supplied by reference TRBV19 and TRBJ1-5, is DGGITQSPKYLFRKEGQNVTLSCEQNLNHDAMYWYRQDPGQGLRLIYYSQIVNDFQKGDIAEGYSVSREKKESFPLTVTSAQKNPTAFYLCASSMVAGGQLNQPQHFGDGTRLSIL.

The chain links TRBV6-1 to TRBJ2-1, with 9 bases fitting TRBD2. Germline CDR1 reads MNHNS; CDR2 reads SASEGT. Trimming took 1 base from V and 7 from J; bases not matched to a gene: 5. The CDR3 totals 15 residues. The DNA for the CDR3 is TGTGCCAGCAGTGAAGTTAGCGGGAGTGGAAATGAGCAGTTCTTC. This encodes CASSEVSGSGNEQFF.

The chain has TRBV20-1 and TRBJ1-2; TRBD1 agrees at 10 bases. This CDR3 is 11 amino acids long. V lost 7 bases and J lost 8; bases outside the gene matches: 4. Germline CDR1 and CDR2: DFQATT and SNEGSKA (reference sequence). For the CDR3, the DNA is TGCAGTGTCGCGACAGGGGGCGGCTACACCTTC. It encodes CSVATGGGYTF.

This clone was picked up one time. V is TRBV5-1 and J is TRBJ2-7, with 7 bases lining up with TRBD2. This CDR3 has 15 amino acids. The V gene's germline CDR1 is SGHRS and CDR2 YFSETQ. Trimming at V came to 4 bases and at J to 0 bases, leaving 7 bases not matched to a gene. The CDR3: CASSPDPSGSYEQYF. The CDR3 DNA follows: TGCGCCAGCAGCCCTGACCCTAGCGGCTCCTACGAGCAGTACTTC.